The rows below give T cell receptor beta chains drawn from one sample of a study of cytomegalovirus exposure and HLA in healthy donors. Clones were read by immunoSEQ multiplex PCR, and TCRdb kept only the in-frame ones, dropping some. The sample comprises fewer than 200,000 clones, roughly 80% of which are singletons, and 4.9% rests with the top ten. Sequenced sample: PBMCs. These receptors were taken from a woman aged 18-29 years in good health and CMV-seropositive. The CDR3 runs from the conserved cysteine through the conserved F or W. A D gene is named only where the DNA matches it firmly. Some rows mark clone size as missing; the rest say once, few, many or name a class of expanded clone.

clone_size	cdr3_length	v_call	j_call	d_call	cdr3_nt	cdr3_aa
.	16	TRBV5-1	TRBJ2-3	TRBD1	TGCGCCAGCACCCCAGCTGGGACAGTGGGCACAGATACGCAGTATTTT	CASTPAGTVGTDTQYF
.	15	TRBV15	TRBJ1-4	TRBD1	TGTGCCACCAGCAGAGGGACAGGGGGTAATGAAAAACTGTTTTTT	CATSRGTGGNEKLFF
.	15	TRBV4-1	TRBJ1-4	TRBD1	TGCGCCAGCAGCCAATTCCGGGACAGGGCTGAAAAACTGTTTTTT	CASSQFRDRAEKLFF
.	14	TRBV4-1	TRBJ2-7	TRBD1	TGCGCCAGCAGCCAAGGGGGACAGGCCTACGAGCAGTACTTC	CASSQGGQAYEQYF
.	14	TRBV7-2	TRBJ2-2	.	TGTGCCAGCAGCTTAATCTCCGGGACCGGGGAGCTGTTTTTT	CASSLISGTGELFF
.	12	TRBV15	TRBJ1-2	.	TGTGCCACCAGCAGTGACAGGTGGGGCTACACCTTC	CATSSDRWGYTF
.	17	TRBV25-1	TRBJ1-1	.	TGTGCCAGCAGTGAATTAGGGCTGACAGACCTGAACACTGAAGCTTTCTTT	CASSELGLTDLNTEAFF
.	12	TRBV30	TRBJ2-7	.	TGTGCCTGGAGTAGGGACTCCTACGAGCAGTACTTC	CAWSRDSYEQYF
.	15	TRBV2	TRBJ1-1	.	TGTGCCAGCGCCTATCTCCGGGGGGTGAACACTGAAGCTTTCTTT	CASAYLRGVNTEAFF
.	16	TRBV7-9	TRBJ2-1	.	TGTGCCAGCACCCCTCGACAGTACCCCCGATACAATGAGCAGTTCTTC	CASTPRQYPRYNEQFF
.	16	TRBV4-3	TRBJ2-3	TRBD2	TGCGCCAGCAGCCCAGGGACTAGCGGGGCCACAGATACGCAGTATTTT	CASSPGTSGATDTQYF
.	17	TRBV28	TRBJ1-6	.	TGTGCCAGCAACATGGGGGGGGGCAGCTCCTATAATTCACCCCTCCACTTT	CASNMGGGSSYNSPLHF
.	14	TRBV18	TRBJ2-1	.	TGTGCCAGCTCACTTCAGACACCGGTGGATGAGCAGTTCTTC	CASSLQTPVDEQFF
.	17	TRBV5-1	TRBJ2-2	.	TGCGCCAGCAGCTTGGCCGCGGGGGCCCTGAACACCGGGGAGCTGTTTTTT	CASSLAAGALNTGELFF
once	13	TRBV7-9	TRBJ2-7	.	TGTGCCAGCAGCAACCTATCACTGAACGAGCAGTACTTC	CASSNLSLNEQYF
.	14	TRBV18	TRBJ1-6	.	TGTGCCAGCTCACTGGGGCAGGATAATTCACCCCTCCACTTT	CASSLGQDNSPLHF
.	12	TRBV6-1	TRBJ1-3	.	TGTGCCAGCCACAGCTCTGGAAACACCATATATTTT	CASHSSGNTIYF
.	16	TRBV6-1	TRBJ2-7	TRBD1	TGTGCCAGCAGTGACTTCATGGGACAGGGACTCTACGAGCAGTACTTC	CASSDFMGQGLYEQYF
.	15	TRBV5-1	TRBJ2-7	TRBD2	TGCGCCAGCAGCTCGGCGGGGGGGCCTTCCTACGAGCAGTACTTC	CASSSAGGPSYEQYF
.	14	TRBV29-1	TRBJ1-4	TRBD1	TGCAGCGTTGGGGGACAGGGGTATGGTGAAAAACTGTTTTTT	CSVGGQGYGEKLFF
.	13	TRBV29-1	TRBJ1-1	.	TGCAGCGTTGAAGGGGGAGGGCACACTGAAGCTTTCTTT	CSVEGGGHTEAFF
.	11	TRBV7-9	TRBJ1-4	.	TGTGCCAGCTCCCCGGGGGAAAAACTGTTTTTT	CASSPGEKLFF
.	15	TRBV4-2	TRBJ2-2	.	TGTGCCAGCAGCCAAGGGGGCTTAACAACCGGGGAGCTGTTTTTT	CASSQGGLTTGELFF
.	16	TRBV4-1	TRBJ1-2	TRBD1	TGCGCCAGCAGCCAAGATCAGGGGGGAGCTAACTATGGCTACACCTTC	CASSQDQGGANYGYTF
.	22	TRBV5-1	TRBJ1-4	TRBD1	TGCGCCAGCAGCCAACCCAAGGGGGACAGGGGGCCTCTCCGGCCCCCTAATGAAAAACTGTTTTTT	CASSQPKGDRGPLRPPNEKLFF